A single sample is the source of the 9 T cell receptor beta chains below, sequenced in a study of T-cell memory formation after mild COVID-19. TCRdb itself ran the 5' RACE reads through MiXCR, one entry per CDR3 protein. The sample lists 100,000 to 150,000 distinct CDR3 sequences; 5% to 6.5% were seen once. Material for sequencing was PBMCs or a T cell subset sorted from them (not recorded which). These receptors all stem from an adult woman who had mild COVID-19 (a few samples of this study predate the infection). Cell type and time point are not known.

Only a few counts were recorded for this clonotype. The chain uses TRBV30 and TRBJ2-7, with D hard to call. There are 14 residues in the CDR3. V was cut by 2 bases and J by 1 base, with 12 bases left in between. Germline CDR1 reads GTSNPN; CDR2 reads SVGIG (reference sequence). The CDR3 DNA is TGTGCCTGGAGTTGGGGTCGGCGGTCCTACGAGCAGTACTTC. This gives the protein CAWSWGRRSYEQYF.

J is TRBJ2-2 and V is TRBV11-2; D remains ambiguous. V gave up 3 bases and J gave up 2 bases, with 7 bases separating them. The germline CDR1 and CDR2 sequences are SGHAT and FQNNGV. This CDR3 has 14 amino acids. This chain's CDR3 is CASSFWGNTGELFF. As DNA, the CDR3 is TGTGCCAGCAGCTTTTGGGGAAACACCGGGGAGCTGTTTTTT.

The V gene is TRBV5-1, the J gene TRBJ1-2; D gene uncertain. CDR3 length: 14 residues. V lost 4 bases and J 0 bases, leaving 10 bases between the germline ends. Germline CDR1 reads SGHRS; CDR2 reads YFSETQ. In DNA, the CDR3 is TGCGCCAGCAGCATAGCGGGGACTAACTATGGCTACACCTTC. This gives the protein CASSIAGTNYGYTF.

The rearrangement uses TRBV6-1 and TRBJ2-7; D remains unclear. V was trimmed by 2 bases and J by 3 bases, leaving 11 bases between them. The CDR3 is 14 residues long. Germline V lookup: CDR1 MNHNS, CDR2 SASEGT. CDR3 nucleotides: TGTGCCAGCAGTGAATCCCTACTGATCTACGAGCAGTACTTC. Protein product: CASSESLLIYEQYF.

This clonotype was seen more than once but under ten times. The rearrangement joins TRBV10-3 to TRBJ2-7; D not certain. The CDR3 totals 15 residues. Germline values: CDR1 ENHRY, CDR2 SYGVKD. V lost 0 bases and J lost 0, with 9 bases in between. The CDR3 nucleotides are TGTGCCATCAGTGAGTCGAAGGGCCACTCCTACGAGCAGTACTTC. Translated: CAISESKGHSYEQYF.

The chain has TRBV4-3 and TRBJ2-3, with 9 bases lining up with TRBD2. Losses at the gene ends were 3 bases for V and 5 bases for J; bases not matched to a gene: 9. Germline CDR1 is LGHNA and CDR2 is YSLEER. The CDR3 consists of 16 residues. CDR3 sequence (DNA): TGCGCCAGCAGCCAGATGTATAGCGGGAGTATAGATACGCAGTATTTT. Amino acid sequence: CASSQMYSGSIDTQYF.

This clonotype was recorded many times. The chain joins TRBV27 to TRBJ2-3; D possibly corresponds to TRBD1 (7 bases). The CDR3 loop spans 16 amino acids. Germline V gene sequence: CDR1 MNHEY, CDR2 SMNVEV (reference sequence). Trimming removed 5 bases at V and 3 bases at J, with 18 bases between. CDR3 region: CASSSYRGRGTDTQYF. Here the CDR3 DNA reads TGTGCCAGCAGTAGCTACAGGGGCCGGGGGACAGATACGCAGTATTTT.

This clonotype was counted many times. This chain links TRBV20-1 with TRBJ1-6, with D uncertain. With 6 bases removed from V and 13 bases from J, the gap between germline ends came to 25 bases. From germline, CDR1 is DFQATT and CDR2 SNEGSKA (reference sequence). The CDR3 consists of 15 residues. The CDR3 loop is CSAPKMSPAPEPLHF. In DNA, the CDR3 is TGCAGTGCCCCGAAGATGTCCCCGGCCCCTGAGCCCCTCCACTTT.

The chain employs TRBV19 and TRBJ1-1; tentative D call: TRBD1 (5 bases). The germline V gene has CDR1 LNHDA and CDR2 SQIVND (reference sequence). The CDR3 extends over 15 amino acids. The germline V and J ends were trimmed by 1 base and 0 bases, with 9 bases remaining between them. This chain's CDR3 is CASSIGGRVNTEAFF. The DNA for the CDR3 is TGTGCCAGTAGTATAGGGGGACGGGTGAACACTGAAGCTTTCTTT.